A single sample gave rise to the 9 T cell receptor beta chains below, sequenced in a study of technical replicates of blood from several donors. The method was immunoSEQ multiplex PCR; TCRdb's version includes in-frame clones alone and lacks a portion of them. The sample includes tens of thousands of clones, around 94% seen only once; the top ten take around 0.37%. Specimen: T cells isolated from PBMCs. The source is a human donor in good health.

V usage is TRBV30 and J usage is TRBJ2-7, with D maybe TRBD1 (6 bases). Trimming pared 1 base from V and 11 bases from J, leaving 15 bases between. Germline V gene data show CDR1 as GTSNPN and CDR2 as SVGIG (reference sequence). This CDR3 region has 12 residues. The CDR3 DNA sequence: TGTGCCTGGAGTGAACTCCCGGCAGGGGAGTACTTC. Its translation is CAWSELPAGEYF.

The chain uses TRBV9 and TRBJ2-1, with a possible D match to TRBD2 (6 bases). V was trimmed by 0 bases and J by 5 bases, leaving 12 bases between them. This CDR3 spans 15 amino acids. Per the germline V gene, CDR1 is SGDLS and CDR2 is YYNGEE. CDR3 protein: CASSVGLALDNEQFF. In DNA, the CDR3 is TGTGCCAGCAGCGTAGGTCTAGCGCTCGACAATGAGCAGTTCTTC.

The V and J genes are TRBV9 and TRBJ2-6; TRBD2 might be the D (7 bases). V lost 6 bases, J lost 0 bases, and 19 bases lay in between. Germline lookup yields CDR1 SGDLS and CDR2 YYNGEE. The CDR3 totals 18 residues. The CDR3 DNA reads TGTGCCAGCACCGCCCCCGGGGGGCTAAGCTCTGGGGCCAACGTCCTGACTTTC. Translation: CASTAPGGLSSGANVLTF.

The chain links TRBV18 to TRBJ1-1; the match to TRBD1 covers 12 bases. With V trimmed by 3 bases and J by 5 bases, 13 bases remained unmatched. This CDR3 has 18 residues. CDR1 and CDR2 (germline): KGHSH, LQKENI. The CDR3 DNA follows: TGTGCCAGCTCACCGAGCCAGCCGGGACAGGGGGCAGGAACTGAAGCTTTCTTT. Translating gives CASSPSQPGQGAGTEAFF.

The chain links TRBV9 to TRBJ1-2, with 7 bases aligning to TRBD1. The J segment lost 4 bases and the V segment lost 5 bases, leaving 2 bases of the junction unmatched. This CDR3 has 12 amino acids. In germline, CDR1 is SGDLS, CDR2 YYNGEE. CDR3 loop: CASSGTVYGYTF. CDR3 coding DNA: TGTGCCAGCAGTGGGACAGTCTATGGCTACACCTTC.

V is TRBV7-2 and J is TRBJ2-4, with D possibly being TRBD2 (6 bases). Germline V gives CDR1 SGHTA, CDR2 FQGNSA. V lost 7 bases and J lost 4, with 20 bases in between. The length of the CDR3 is 16 residues. Here the CDR3 DNA reads TGTGCCAGCACTCGAGACCTGGGTAGCGGTAAAAACATTCAGTACTTC. Its protein product is CASTRDLGSGKNIQYF.

This chain joins TRBV7-2 and TRBJ2-5, with D perhaps TRBD2 (6 bases). This CDR3 has 14 amino acids. CDR1 is SGHTA and CDR2 is FQGNSA in the germline V gene. Trimming left V 3 bases short and J 3 bases short, with 11 bases between. CDR3 sequence reads: CASSFLATKETQYF. Here the CDR3 DNA reads TGTGCCAGCAGCTTCCTAGCGACTAAAGAGACCCAGTACTTC. Full variable domain (missing parts from reference TRBV7-2 and TRBJ2-5): GAGVSQSPSNKVTEKGKDVELRCDPISGHTALYWYRQSLGQGLEFLIYFQGNSAPDKSGLPSDRFSAERTGGSVSTLTIQRTQQEDSAVYLCASSFLATKETQYFGPGTRLLVL.

The chain combines TRBV6-6 with TRBJ2-5; no clear D. The CDR3 consists of 15 residues. Germline-derived CDR1 and CDR2 are MNHNY and SVGAGI (reference sequence). Between the trimmed V and J ends, which lost 5 bases and 1 base, there was a span of 14 bases. Here the CDR3 reads CASSRNAAGQETQYF. As DNA, the CDR3 is TGTGCCAGCAGTCGTAACGCCGCCGGCCAAGAGACCCAGTACTTC.

The J gene is TRBJ2-2, the V gene TRBV19; 7 nucleotides match TRBD1. Unmatched junction bases numbered 8, after V lost 4 bases and J lost 6 bases. This CDR3 comprises 15 residues. CDR1 and CDR2 from the germline V gene are LNHDA and SQIVND (reference sequence). As DNA, the CDR3 is TGTGCCAGTAGTACGCTAGGGACAGCGCCCGGGGAGCTGTTTTTT. Protein sequence: CASSTLGTAPGELFF.